This passage covers 24 T cell receptor beta chains from one sample sequenced in a study of blood T cells in healthy people across ages. Together with a sample-barcoded 5' primer, a J-beta primer mix was included in a second PCR lasting about 6 to 11 cycles. TCRdb recomputed calls from the 5' RACE reads with MiXCR, one row per CDR3 protein. The sample includes hundreds of thousands of distinct CDR3 sequences, around 48% seen only once; the top ten take 13%. Sequencing used blood. The receptors stem from a man in his thirties or forties in good health.

This clonotype appeared a few times. The chain recombines TRBV28 with TRBJ2-1; D might be TRBD1 (5 bases). Germline V gene data show CDR1 as MDHEN and CDR2 as SYDVKM. CDR3 length equals 14 residues. Trimming left V 4 bases short and J 4 bases short, with 11 bases between. CDR3 in DNA: TGTGCCAGCAGTTCCCAGGGCGCTTACAATGAGCAGTTCTTC. The encoded protein is CASSSQGAYNEQFF. Full variable domain (outside the CDR3, taken from reference TRBV28 and TRBJ2-1): DVKVTQSSRYLVKRTGEKVFLECVQDMDHENMFWYRQDPGLGLRLIYFSYDVKMKEKGDIPEGYSVSREKKERFSLILESASTNQTSMYLCASSSQGAYNEQFFGPGTRLTVL.

V is TRBV2 and J is TRBJ2-1; D not certain. This CDR3 is built from 12 residues. From germline, CDR1 is SNHLY and CDR2 FYNNEI. Trimming cost V 6 bases and J 6 bases, with 9 bases left between them. CDR3 sequence (DNA): TGTGCCAGCAGCCAGCCCAGCAATGAGCAGTTCTTC. Its protein is CASSQPSNEQFF.

The rearrangement uses TRBV28 and TRBJ2-1; perhaps TRBD2 as D (5 bases). CDR1 is MDHEN, CDR2 SYDVKM, per germline. The CDR3 covers 16 residues. Trimming left V 6 bases short and J 5 bases short, with 20 bases between. CDR3 sequence reads: CASSSPRELNHNEQFF. In DNA form, the CDR3 reads TGTGCCAGCAGCAGCCCAAGGGAGTTAAACCACAATGAGCAGTTCTTC.

Only a few counts were recorded for this clonotype. This rearrangement joins TRBV27 to TRBJ1-4; D may be TRBD1 (6 bases). The germline gives CDR1 MNHEY, CDR2 SMNVEV (reference sequence). Trimming removed 5 bases from V and 3 bases from J, with 13 bases in between. This CDR3 spans 15 amino acids. The CDR3 sequence is CASSLTGLPNEKLFF. The CDR3 DNA follows: TGTGCCAGCAGTCTTACAGGGCTACCTAATGAAAAACTGTTTTTT.

This clonotype was seen more than once but under ten times. The CDR3 sequence: CASSPSAGPTDTQYF. The CDR3 DNA reads TGTGCCAGCAGCCCCAGCGCGGGGCCCACAGATACGCAGTATTTT. The chain joins TRBV7-8 to TRBJ2-3; perhaps TRBD2 as D (6 bases). The V end lost 5 bases, the J end lost 2 bases, and 14 bases lay between the germline ends. The CDR3 consists of 15 residues. CDR1 SGHVS and CDR2 FQNEAQ come from the germline V gene.

V is TRBV29-1 and J is TRBJ2-1, with a possible D match to TRBD2 (5 bases). Germline CDR1 is SQVTM and CDR2 is ANQGSEA. This CDR3 is built from 15 residues. V lost 2 bases and J lost 3, with 14 bases in between. CDR3 DNA sequence: TGCAGCGTTGAATGGGAGATGAACGTCTACAATGAGCAGTTCTTC. Translated, it gives CSVEWEMNVYNEQFF.

V and J are TRBV7-9 and TRBJ2-1; the match to TRBD2 covers 11 bases. Germline CDR1 and CDR2: SEHNR and FQNEAQ (reference sequence). This CDR3 has 18 amino acids. With V trimmed by 0 bases and J by 3 bases, 7 bases remained unmatched. CDR3 coding DNA: TGTGCCAGCAGCTTAGCTGACGGGACTAGCGGAAACTACAATGAGCAGTTCTTC. Its translation: CASSLADGTSGNYNEQFF.

Remarks on this clonotype: Since a much larger clone is just one base distant, this may be a read error. The chain links TRBV12-3 or TRBV12-4 to TRBJ2-3, with 11 bases fitting TRBD1. The CDR3 spans 16 residues. After removal of 5 bases from V and 4 bases from J, the junction contained 8 bases not matched to a gene. For the CDR3, the DNA is TGTGCCAGCAGTCCGGGACAGGGGGTTGAGCCAGATACGCAGTATTTT. This encodes CASSPGQGVEPDTQYF.

This rearrangement joins TRBV5-5 to TRBJ1-1; D gene uncertain. Germline CDR1 and CDR2: SGHKS and YYEKEE (reference sequence). The CDR3 runs 12 residues. Trimming removed 2 bases at V and 8 bases at J, with 10 bases between. CDR3 loop: CASSFGSGEAFF. The CDR3 nucleotides read TGTGCCAGCAGCTTCGGCTCGGGGGAAGCTTTCTTT.

The chain recombines TRBV30 with TRBJ2-3; D unresolved. Germline values: CDR1 GTSNPN, CDR2 SVGIG (reference sequence). CDR3 length: 15 amino acids. Trimming took off 3 bases at V and 2 bases at J, with 15 bases between the two ends. As DNA, the CDR3 is TGTGCCTGGAGCAGTTACGCCAGGTTCACAGATACGCAGTATTTT. This codes for CAWSSYARFTDTQYF.

The CDR3 sequence is CASSDSRGTRNTEAFF. The CDR3 nucleotides read TGTGCCAGCAGTGACTCGCGCGGAACTCGGAACACTGAAGCTTTCTTT. V is TRBV6-4 and J is TRBJ1-1; D not certain. Trimming cost V 0 bases and J 1 base, with 12 bases left between them. Germline assignment: CDR1 MRHNA and CDR2 SNTAGT. The CDR3 loop spans 16 amino acids.

This chain connects TRBV6-4 to TRBJ2-4, with TRBD1 matching 8 bases. The J call is doubtful: the DNA matches TRBJ2-7 better. The germline V gene has CDR1 MRHNA and CDR2 SNTAGT. The CDR3 consists of 15 residues. CDR3 sequence (DNA): TGTGCCAGCAGTGAGGTTGCTGGACAGGGCTACGAGCAGTACTTC. As protein: CASSEVAGQGYEQYF.

The table lists this clonotype with a few counts. J is TRBJ2-3 and V is TRBV12-5, with D perhaps matching TRBD1 (6 bases). Trimming removed 2 bases from V and 2 bases from J, with 17 bases in between. Germline-derived CDR1 and CDR2 are LGHNT and FRNRAP. CDR3 size: 17 residues. The CDR3 loop is CASGLPLDRFSTDTQYF. The CDR3, as DNA: TGTGCTAGTGGTTTGCCCCTTGACAGGTTTTCCACAGATACGCAGTATTTT.

V gene TRBV28 combines with J gene TRBJ2-7; D gene unclear. The CDR3 is 13 amino acids. V was clipped by 6 bases and J by 3 bases, with 12 bases between them. From germline, CDR1 is MDHEN and CDR2 SYDVKM. As DNA, the CDR3 is TGTGCCAGCAGATCGGTGAACGGCTACGAGCAGTACTTC. As protein: CASRSVNGYEQYF. Drawing the rest from reference TRBV28 and TRBJ2-7, the complete variable domain is DVKVTQSSRYLVKRTGEKVFLECVQDMDHENMFWYRQDPGLGLRLIYFSYDVKMKEKGDIPEGYSVSREKKERFSLILESASTNQTSMYLCASRSVNGYEQYFGPGTRLTVT.

This clonotype was counted between two and nine times. The V and J genes are TRBV27 and TRBJ2-7; D unclear. Trimming removed 3 bases at V and 2 bases at J, with 17 bases between. Germline CDR1 reads MNHEY; CDR2 reads SMNVEV (reference sequence). The CDR3 loop spans 16 amino acids. The CDR3 sequence: CASSFSTALLPYEQYF. The CDR3 DNA reads as TGTGCCAGCAGTTTTAGTACCGCACTCCTTCCCTACGAGCAGTACTTC.

This clonotype showed up just a few times. The V call is TRBV11-2, the J call TRBJ1-2; 12 nucleotides line up with TRBD1. CDR3 size: 17 residues. The germline CDR1 and CDR2 sequences are SGHAT and FQNNGV. V gave up 5 bases and J gave up 8 bases; unmatched junction bases: 15. The CDR3 sequence: CASSRTDPTGTGGGYTF. The CDR3 DNA sequence: TGTGCCAGCAGCCGTACCGACCCCACCGGGACAGGGGGCGGCTACACCTTC.

The genes are TRBV29-1 and TRBJ2-1; possible D gene TRBD2, 7 bases. Germline-derived CDR1 and CDR2 are SQVTM and ANQGSEA. The CDR3 sequence is 13 residues long. V was pared by 0 bases and J by 11 bases, with 14 bases between. The CDR3 DNA reads as TGCAGCGTTGAAGAGGGAGGGGGTCGAAAGCAGTTCTTC. As protein: CSVEEGGGRKQFF.

The genes are TRBV20-1 and TRBJ2-1; D is perhaps TRBD2 (6 bases). The CDR3 totals 12 residues. The V gene's germline CDR1 is DFQATT and CDR2 SNEGSKA (reference sequence). Trimming pared 6 bases from V and 8 bases from J, leaving 14 bases between. CDR3 bases: TGCAGTGCCAGACTAGTTCGCGATGAGCAGTTCTTC. Amino acid sequence: CSARLVRDEQFF.

In DNA form, the CDR3 reads TGTGCCAGCAGCTCCACTACCTTTAGCGGGGGGAAATACAATGAGCAGTTCTTC. It specifies CASSSTTFSGGKYNEQFF. V and J are TRBV7-9 and TRBJ2-1; TRBD2 aligns across 10 bases. V gave up 4 bases and J gave up 4 bases; unmatched junction bases: 13. There are 18 residues in the CDR3. The germline V gene encodes CDR1 SEHNR and CDR2 FQNEAQ (reference sequence).

The rearrangement links TRBV6-5 to TRBJ1-5; 12 bases agree with TRBD1. Germline CDR1 MNHEY, CDR2 SVGAGI. The CDR3 has 17 amino acids. Trimming cost V 2 bases and J 5 bases; bases outside gene matches: 7. The CDR3 DNA reads as TGTGCCAGCAGTTACCATACCCGGGACAGGGGGCATCAGCCCCAGCATTTT. This encodes CASSYHTRDRGHQPQHF.

This chain joins TRBV20-1 and TRBJ2-5, with TRBD2 identical over 13 bases. TRBJ2-7 explains the end of the DNA better; the J call may be wrong. Germline loops: CDR1 DFQATT, CDR2 SNEGSKA (reference sequence). The CDR3 extends over 14 amino acids. The CDR3 nucleotides are TGCAGTGCAACCACTAGCGGGGGGGCGTACGAGCAGTACTTC. This gives the protein CSATTSGGAYEQYF.

This clonotype came up a few times. The chain employs TRBV2 and TRBJ2-7; D gene ambiguous. This CDR3 contains 12 residues. The germline V and J ends were trimmed by 5 bases and 6 bases, with 11 bases remaining between them. The germline V gene encodes CDR1 SNHLY and CDR2 FYNNEI. Written as DNA, the CDR3 is TGTGCCAGCAGTATCTACATGGCCGAGCAGTACTTC. Translated: CASSIYMAEQYF. Full variable domain (rest looked up from reference TRBV2 and TRBJ2-7): EPEVTQTPSHQVTQMGQEVILRCVPISNHLYFYWYRQILGQKVEFLVSFYNNEISEKSEIFDDQFSVERPDGSNFTLKIRSTKLEDSAMYFCASSIYMAEQYFGPGTRLTVT.

This chain joins TRBV9 and TRBJ2-3; D possibly uses TRBD1 or TRBD2 (5 bases each). This CDR3 region has 15 residues. V was clipped by 4 bases and J by 1 base, with 13 bases between them. Germline CDR1 SGDLS, CDR2 YYNGEE. CDR3: CASSLHGDRTDTQYF. The CDR3 DNA sequence: TGTGCCAGCAGCTTACACGGGGACCGCACAGATACGCAGTATTTT. Drawing the rest from reference TRBV9 and TRBJ2-3, the complete variable domain is DSGVTQTPKHLITATGQRVTLRCSPRSGDLSVYWYQQSLDQGLQFLIQYYNGEERAKGNILERFSAQQFPDLHSELNLSSLELGDSALYFCASSLHGDRTDTQYFGPGTRLTVL.

The chain combines TRBV6-5 with TRBJ1-2; possible D gene TRBD1, 6 bases. V lost 5 bases and J 6 bases, leaving 13 bases between the germline ends. This CDR3 contains 13 residues. Germline assignment: CDR1 MNHEY and CDR2 SVGAGI. The CDR3 reads CASSLGGADGYTF. CDR3 DNA sequence: TGTGCCAGCAGTCTGGGGGGGGCTGATGGCTACACCTTC.